Shown below are 25 T cell receptor beta chains from a single sample sequenced in a study of regulatory T cells in long-lasting Graves disease. The TCR beta library used iRepertoire HTBI primers with Arm-PCR amplification of CDR3. One entry per CDR3 protein results from TCRdb running MiXCR on the multiplex PCR reads. This table has 560,000 or so distinct CDR3 sequences, around 16% appearing once. As for time point: newly diagnosed GD, antithyroid drugs for less than 3 months. PBMC-derived RNA was used for the TCR library. The same specimen was also included in a second study, on T cells in Graves' hyperthyroidism and ophthalmopathy.

The sample was peripheral blood mononuclear cells (PBMCs), taken at new diagnosis, from a patient treated with antithyroid drugs. These receptors all stem from a man in his late teens or twenties with Graves disease.

V and J are TRBV12-3 or TRBV12-4 and TRBJ1-1; 11 nucleotides align to TRBD1. Unmatched junction bases numbered 7, after V lost 7 bases and J lost 9 bases. This CDR3 is built from 13 residues. The CDR3 spells CASILGTGGKAFF. The CDR3 DNA reads as TGTGCCAGCATCCTAGGGACAGGGGGTAAAGCTTTCTTT.

This clonotype occurred a few times. The chain combines TRBV20-1 with TRBJ1-2; TRBD1 matches at 7 bases. Germline trimming cut 5 bases from V and 14 bases from J; bases unmatched to any gene: 14. The CDR3 consists of 12 residues. Germline CDR1 and CDR2: DFQATT and SNEGSKA (reference sequence). The CDR3: CSALRDTGEGTF. CDR3 DNA: TGCAGTGCTCTTCGAGATACAGGGGAAGGGACCTTC.

The V call is TRBV29-1, the J call TRBJ1-5; 9 bases map to TRBD1. The CDR3 runs 16 residues. The germline gives CDR1 SQVTM, CDR2 ANQGSEA. Trimming removed 4 bases from V and 6 bases from J; junction bases left unmatched: 13. The CDR3 spells CSVVLPGQGLTQPQHF. The CDR3, as DNA: TGCAGCGTTGTCCTCCCGGGACAGGGCCTAACTCAGCCCCAGCATTTT.

This clonotype was counted many times. The chain carries TRBV11-1 and TRBJ2-7; D gene ambiguous. The V and J ends lost 3 bases and 2 bases respectively, with 11 bases between them. Per the germline V gene, CDR1 is SGHAT and CDR2 is FQDESV (reference sequence). This CDR3 has 14 amino acids. The CDR3 DNA sequence: TGTGCCAGCAGCTTTGTTGGCCCCGCCTACGAGCAGTACTTC. Amino acid sequence: CASSFVGPAYEQYF. The variable domain in full, completed from reference TRBV11-1 and TRBJ2-7, reads EAEVAQSPRYKITEKSQAVAFWCDPISGHATLYWYRQILGQGPELLVQFQDESVVDDSQLPKDRFSAERLKGVDSTLKIQPAELGDSAMYLCASSFVGPAYEQYFGPGTRLTVT.

The chain uses TRBV5-1 and TRBJ2-5, with 10 bases identical to TRBD2. V was pared by 1 base and J by 1 base, with 7 bases of the junction left unmatched. Germline CDR1 and CDR2: SGHRS and YFSETQ. The CDR3 has 17 residues. The CDR3 is CASSLWSGRAAQETQYF. In nucleotides, the CDR3 is TGCGCCAGCAGCTTGTGGAGCGGGAGGGCCGCCCAAGAGACCCAGTACTTC.

This clonotype was counted a few times. V gene TRBV5-1 combines with J gene TRBJ2-1, with D possibly TRBD2 on 5 matching bases. This CDR3 contains 14 residues. Germline values: CDR1 SGHRS, CDR2 YFSETQ. Trimming stripped 0 bases from V and 5 bases from J, with 9 bases between. Written as DNA, the CDR3 is TGCGCCAGCAGCTTGGCTCCGGGGAACAATGAGCAGTTCTTC. Amino acid sequence: CASSLAPGNNEQFF.

This clonotype was observed many times. The J gene is TRBJ2-7, the V gene TRBV5-1; 7 bases fit TRBD2. V trimming: 0 bases; J trimming: 2 bases; junction bases outside the gene matches: 11. CDR3 length: 17 amino acids. Germline CDR1 is SGHRS and CDR2 is YFSETQ. As DNA, the CDR3 is TGCGCCAGCAGCTTGGTCCCCTCAGGCAGCGGGGCCTACGAGCAGTACTTC. It specifies CASSLVPSGSGAYEQYF.

The rearrangement links TRBV7-2 to TRBJ2-2; D might be TRBD2 (6 bases). Germline V gives CDR1 SGHTA, CDR2 FQGNSA. The CDR3 has 18 residues. V was trimmed by 4 bases and J by 5 bases, leaving 23 bases between them. The CDR3 here is CASSSLFWGEAGTGELFF. CDR3 coding DNA: TGTGCCAGCAGCTCCCTCTTCTGGGGAGAAGCGGGTACCGGGGAGCTGTTTTTT.

This clonotype was recorded a few times. This sequence joins TRBV15 and TRBJ2-2; 8 positions match TRBD1. CDR3 length equals 15 residues. Trimming took 8 bases from V and 6 from J; bases not matched to a gene: 11. Per germline, CDR1 LNHNV and CDR2 YYDKDF (reference sequence). The CDR3 nucleotides read TGTGCCACCTCCGGTTTCCAGGGGGCGCCCGGGGAGCTGTTTTTT. Translation: CATSGFQGAPGELFF.

This rearrangement joins TRBV5-1 to TRBJ2-2; 8 bases line up with TRBD1. There are 14 residues in the CDR3. V shed 4 bases, J shed 7 bases, and the junction held 6 bases outside the gene matches. Germline CDR1 reads SGHRS; CDR2 reads YFSETQ. In nucleotides, the CDR3 is TGCGCCAGCAGCGCTTCAGGGGGCGGCGGGGAGCTGTTTTTT. This translates into CASSASGGGGELFF.

This clonotype appeared many times. The chain employs TRBV27 and TRBJ2-1; D is possibly TRBD2 (6 bases). Trimming shortened V by 5 bases and J by 2 bases, and 16 bases separated the two germline ends. The CDR3 extends over 16 amino acids. Germline V gives CDR1 MNHEY, CDR2 SMNVEV (reference sequence). CDR3 in DNA: TGTGCCAGCAGTCAGGGACCGGGACTCCCCTACAATGAGCAGTTCTTC. This codes for CASSQGPGLPYNEQFF.

The table lists this clonotype with many counts. This chain links TRBV6-2 or TRBV6-3 with TRBJ2-1; D remains ambiguous. Germline lookup yields CDR1 MNHEY and CDR2 SVGEGT. V shed 4 bases and J shed 0 bases, with 13 bases lying between them. The CDR3 contains 16 residues. In nucleotides, the CDR3 is TGTGCCAGCAGTTTGCCGAAAGAAGACTCCTACAATGAGCAGTTCTTC. This gives the protein CASSLPKEDSYNEQFF.

Concerning this clonotype itself: This sequence may be a read error, since a much larger clone differs from it by one base. The V call is TRBV2, the J call TRBJ1-1; maybe TRBD1 (5 bases). Germline lookup yields CDR1 SNHLY and CDR2 FYNNEI. This CDR3 comprises 12 residues. The CDR3 DNA sequence: TGTGCCACCAGCGGGGGTGACACTGAAGCTTCCTTT. It translates to CATSGGDTEASF.

At least ten counts were recorded for this clonotype. The gene calls are TRBV2 and TRBJ2-1, with no clear D. This CDR3 is 14 amino acids long. From germline, CDR1 is SNHLY and CDR2 FYNNEI. V lost 2 bases and J lost 4, with 9 bases in between. The CDR3 reads CASSEQARYNEQFF. The CDR3 bases are TGTGCCAGCAGTGAACAGGCCCGGTACAATGAGCAGTTCTTC.

This clonotype was detected ten times or more. This rearrangement joins TRBV19 to TRBJ2-7, with D unresolved. Trimming removed 6 bases from V and 0 bases from J, with 9 bases in between. The germline gives CDR1 LNHDA, CDR2 SQIVND (reference sequence). The CDR3 spans 13 residues. This CDR3 is CASSFDVSYEQYF. CDR3 nucleotide sequence: TGTGCCAGTAGCTTCGATGTCTCCTACGAGCAGTACTTC.

V and J are TRBV28 and TRBJ1-1, with a weak D call TRBD1 (5 bases). In germline, CDR1 is MDHEN, CDR2 SYDVKM. The CDR3 has 14 amino acids. The ends were cut back, 3 bases at V and 4 bases at J, with 12 bases in the middle. DNA of the CDR3: TGTGCCAGCAGTTTCGAGGGGTTCGGCACTGAAGCTTTCTTT. Its protein is CASSFEGFGTEAFF.

In regard to this clonotype: Germline and junction disagree at one end, which may indicate a read error. This chain links TRBV28 with TRBJ2-7; TRBD2 agrees at 8 bases. The germline gives CDR1 MDHEN, CDR2 SYDVKM. The length of the CDR3 is 16 residues. CDR3 sequence: CGSSSGGAGALFEQYF. In DNA, the CDR3 is TGTGGCAGCAGTTCGGGGGGGGCGGGAGCATTGTTCGAGCAGTACTTC.

The chain employs TRBV12-3 or TRBV12-4 and TRBJ2-3, with 7 bases fitting TRBD2. V dropped 1 base and J dropped 6; count of bases not matched to a gene: 16. The CDR3 has 18 residues. CDR3 amino acids: CASSLGTSAGEFSDTQYF. In DNA form, the CDR3 reads TGTGCCAGCAGTTTAGGCACCTCGGCGGGAGAATTTTCGGATACGCAGTATTTT.

This clonotype has just a few counts. V gene TRBV20-1 combines with J gene TRBJ1-2; D remains unclear. In germline, CDR1 is DFQATT, CDR2 SNEGSKA (reference sequence). Trimming took off 0 bases at V and 4 bases at J, with 9 bases between the two ends. The CDR3 spans 13 residues. CDR3 region: CSARDRGFYGYTF. The CDR3 DNA reads as TGCAGTGCTAGAGATAGAGGATTCTATGGCTACACCTTC.

Concerning this clonotype itself: At one of its ends the junction is not consistent with the germline gene, which may arise from a read error. The chain links TRBV4-1 to TRBJ2-1; D is possibly TRBD2 (5 bases). The germline V gene encodes CDR1 MGHRA and CDR2 YSYEKL. The CDR3 totals 15 residues. CDR3 DNA: TGCGCCGGCAGCCAAGACCGAGGGCTAATGAATGAGCAGTTCTTC. The encoded protein is CAGSQDRGLMNEQFF.

Comment on this clonotype: This clone may be a read error of a much larger clone one base away. V gene TRBV10-2 combines with J gene TRBJ2-7, with TRBD1 matching 9 bases. Germline CDR1 WSHSY, CDR2 SAAADI. The CDR3 totals 17 residues. The DNA for the CDR3 is TGCGCCAGCGGTGAGTCGCTGCGGTGGGACAGGGACTACGAGCAGTACTTC. This sequence encodes CASGESLRWDRDYEQYF.

This chain links TRBV20-1 with TRBJ2-1; 7 bases agree with TRBD2. Germline V lookup: CDR1 DFQATT, CDR2 SNEGSKA (reference sequence). Trimming took 0 bases from V and 4 from J; bases not matched to a gene: 9. The CDR3 length is 16 residues. The CDR3 nucleotides are TGCAGTGCTAGAGACCTGAATAAGCGGGATTACAATGAGCAGTTCTTC. Its protein product is CSARDLNKRDYNEQFF.

This clonotype occurred a few times. The gene calls are TRBV5-1 and TRBJ2-3; D uncertain. Trimming removed 1 base from V and 8 bases from J, with 14 bases in between. The CDR3 has 14 amino acids. CDR1 SGHRS and CDR2 YFSETQ come from the germline V gene. The CDR3 here is CASSLSNLQATQYF. CDR3 nucleotide sequence: TGCGCCAGCAGCTTGTCTAACCTCCAAGCTACGCAGTATTTT.

The rearrangement links TRBV9 to TRBJ2-7, with D unresolved. The germline V and J ends were trimmed by 0 bases and 8 bases, with 12 bases remaining between them. The CDR3 spans 13 residues. Germline CDR1 is SGDLS and CDR2 is YYNGEE. The CDR3 DNA sequence: TGTGCCAGCAGCGTAGACAGCGAACGACAGCAGTACTTC. It encodes CASSVDSERQQYF.

In its sample, this clonotype was seen many times. The chain recombines TRBV30 with TRBJ2-1; 10 bases line up with TRBD2. This CDR3 contains 14 residues. CDR1 GTSNPN and CDR2 SVGIG come from the germline V gene (reference sequence). With 2 bases clipped from V and 7 bases from J, the junction kept 5 bases outside the gene matches. The CDR3 region is CAWSKLAGKNEQFF. In DNA, the CDR3 is TGTGCCTGGAGTAAACTAGCGGGAAAAAATGAGCAGTTCTTC.